This T cell receptor beta chain was recovered during a study of T cells in Graves' hyperthyroidism and ophthalmopathy. Predating any ophthalmopathy symptoms, the blood sample was taken at first hyperthyroidism diagnosis. General observations from the study: In simple terms, a model built on 13 V-J features told ophthalmopathy apart from stable hyperthyroidism. In the blood, most expanded thyroid clonotypes above 0.001 appeared as well. Before onset, ophthalmopathy was predicted by the model a median about six months earlier.

Amplified regions were TCR beta CDR3 sequences from RNA transcripts. First-round RT-PCR targeting the TCR CDR3 was performed with the HTBI primer set. TCRdb independently ran MiXCR on the multiplex PCR reads; one entry per CDR3 protein. The sample contains a few hundred thousand distinct CDR3 sequences, about 13% of which appear only once. This clonotype came up many times. Its antigen is unknown. The CDR3 has 14 amino acids. Germline CDR1 and CDR2: SEHNR and FQNEAQ (reference sequence). The V and J ends lost 5 bases and 4 bases, in that order; junction bases with no gene match: 7. The receptor was isolated from a man between 25 and 39 years old with Graves' hyperthyroidism that later progressed to Graves' ophthalmopathy. The J gene is TRBJ2-7, the V gene TRBV7-9, with 8 bases that match TRBD1. Sequenced input: blood. CDR3 amino acids: CASSKQGGAYEQYF. The CDR3 bases are TGTGCCAGCAGCAAACAGGGGGGAGCGTACGAGCAGTACTTC. The variable domain in full, with the rest retrieved from reference TRBV7-9 and TRBJ2-7, is DTGVSQNPRHKITKRGQNVTFRCDPISEHNRLYWYRQTLGQGPEFLTYFQNEAQLEKSRLLSDRFSAERPKGSFSTLEIQRTEQGDSAMYLCASSKQGGAYEQYFGPGTRLTVT.